This T cell receptor beta chain was identified during a study of blood T cell repertoires in COVID-19. Study background: The United States, Italy and Spain supplied acute and convalescent COVID-19 samples.

Using immunoSEQ multiplex PCR, the repertoire was profiled, and TCRdb retains in-frame clones only, with some absent. The sample lists around 200,000 clones; about 88% were seen once. After removal of 1 base from V and 3 bases from J, the junction contained 6 bases not matched to a gene. This CDR3 is 16 amino acids long. In germline, CDR1 is GTSNPN, CDR2 SVGIG (reference sequence). This chain connects TRBV30 to TRBJ2-2; 9 bases agree with TRBD1. This TCR was sampled from a young woman who had recovered from COVID-19. Sequencing input: PBMCs or T cells enriched from blood (not recorded which). CDR3 protein: CAWSGDRARDTGELFF. The CDR3, as DNA: TGTGCCTGGAGTGGGGACAGGGCCCGAGACACCGGGGAGCTGTTTTTT.